This T cell receptor beta chain was identified during a study of OX40 agonist ivuxolimab in advanced cancers. Study in general: Intravenous ivuxolimab at 0.01 to 10 mg/kg was given to patients every 2 weeks. Study-level points and caveats: Mean expanded clone counts were higher in CD8+ than CD4+ T cells. Part of the nonresponder group also had normalized T-cell clonal expansion that was low.

Clones were read by immunoSEQ multiplex PCR, and TCRdb kept only the in-frame ones, dropping some. The sample yields tens of thousands of clones, around 87% seen once. As concerns this clone: Its matching antigen is unknown.

Trimming shortened V by 2 bases and J by 2 bases, and 7 bases separated the two germline ends. The CDR3 length is 14 residues. In germline, CDR1 is SNHLY, CDR2 FYNNEI. The specimen was CD4+ or CD8+ T cells sorted from blood, collected in a trial of the OX40 agonist ivuxolimab. The chain uses TRBV2 and TRBJ1-5; maybe TRBD1 (5 bases). The receptor's source is an adult with an advanced solid tumor such as melanoma, head and neck, liver or kidney cancer. CDR3 nucleotides: TGTGCCAGCAGTGAACGAGGGGGCAATCAGCCCCAGCATTTT. Its protein is CASSERGGNQPQHF.